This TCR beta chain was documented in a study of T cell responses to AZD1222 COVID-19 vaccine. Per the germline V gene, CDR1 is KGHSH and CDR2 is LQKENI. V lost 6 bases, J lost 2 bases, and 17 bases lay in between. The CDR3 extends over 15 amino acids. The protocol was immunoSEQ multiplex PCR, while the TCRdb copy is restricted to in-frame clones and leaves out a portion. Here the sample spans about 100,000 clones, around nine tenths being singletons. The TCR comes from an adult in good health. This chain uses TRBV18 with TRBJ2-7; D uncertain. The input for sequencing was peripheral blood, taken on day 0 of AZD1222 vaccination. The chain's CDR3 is CASSWADGVAYEQYF. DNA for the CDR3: TGTGCCAGCTCTTGGGCGGACGGAGTAGCCTACGAGCAGTACTTC.